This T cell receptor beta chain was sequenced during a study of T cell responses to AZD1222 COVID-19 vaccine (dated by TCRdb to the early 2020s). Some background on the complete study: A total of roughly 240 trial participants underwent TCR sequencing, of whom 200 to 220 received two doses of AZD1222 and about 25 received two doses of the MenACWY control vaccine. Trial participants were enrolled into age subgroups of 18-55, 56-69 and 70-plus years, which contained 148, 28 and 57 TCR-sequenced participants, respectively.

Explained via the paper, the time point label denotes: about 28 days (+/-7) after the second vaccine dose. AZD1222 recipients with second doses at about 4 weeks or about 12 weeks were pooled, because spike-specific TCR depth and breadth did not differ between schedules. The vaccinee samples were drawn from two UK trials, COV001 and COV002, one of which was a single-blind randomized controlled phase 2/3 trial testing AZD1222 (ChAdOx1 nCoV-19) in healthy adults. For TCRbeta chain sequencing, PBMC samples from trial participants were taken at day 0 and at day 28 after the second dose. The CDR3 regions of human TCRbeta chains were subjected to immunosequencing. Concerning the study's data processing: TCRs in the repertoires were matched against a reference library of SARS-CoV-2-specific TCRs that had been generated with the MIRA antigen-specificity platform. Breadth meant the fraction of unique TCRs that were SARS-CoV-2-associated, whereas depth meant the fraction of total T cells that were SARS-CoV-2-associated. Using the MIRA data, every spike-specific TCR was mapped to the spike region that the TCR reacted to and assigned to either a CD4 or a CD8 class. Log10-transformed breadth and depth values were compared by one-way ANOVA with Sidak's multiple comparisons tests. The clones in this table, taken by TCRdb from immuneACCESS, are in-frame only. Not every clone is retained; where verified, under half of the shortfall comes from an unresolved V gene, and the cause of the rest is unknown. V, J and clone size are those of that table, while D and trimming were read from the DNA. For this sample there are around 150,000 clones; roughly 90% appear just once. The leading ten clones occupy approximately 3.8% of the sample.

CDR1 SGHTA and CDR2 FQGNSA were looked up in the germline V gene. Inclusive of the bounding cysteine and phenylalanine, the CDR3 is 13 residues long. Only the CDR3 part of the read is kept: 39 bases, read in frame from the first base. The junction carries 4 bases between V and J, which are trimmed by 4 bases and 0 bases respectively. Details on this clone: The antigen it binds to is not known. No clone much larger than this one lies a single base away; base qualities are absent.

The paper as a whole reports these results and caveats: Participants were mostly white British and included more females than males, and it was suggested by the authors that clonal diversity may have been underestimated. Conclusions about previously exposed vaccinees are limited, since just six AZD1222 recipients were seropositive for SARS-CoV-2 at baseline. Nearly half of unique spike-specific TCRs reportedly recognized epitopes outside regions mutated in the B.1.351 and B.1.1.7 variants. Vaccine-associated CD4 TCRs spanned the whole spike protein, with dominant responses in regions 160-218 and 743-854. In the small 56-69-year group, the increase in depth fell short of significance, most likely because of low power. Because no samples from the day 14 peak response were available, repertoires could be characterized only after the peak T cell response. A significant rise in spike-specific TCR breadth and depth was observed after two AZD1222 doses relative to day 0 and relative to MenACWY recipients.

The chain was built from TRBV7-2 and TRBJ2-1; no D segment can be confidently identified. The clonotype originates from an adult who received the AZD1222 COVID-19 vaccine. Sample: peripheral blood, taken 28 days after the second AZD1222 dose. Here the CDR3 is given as CASSWNSYNEQFF. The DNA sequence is TGTGCCAGCAGCTGGAACTCCTACAATGAGCAGTTCTTC.